These 2 T cell receptor beta chains share one sample of origin, sequenced in a study of blood T cell repertoires in COVID-19. The assay was immunoSEQ multiplex PCR, and TCRdb's table has in-frame clones only and misses some. The sample lists about 250,000 clones, approximately 85% occurring once. The source material was peripheral blood. The receptors were sampled from a man between 45 and 60 years old with active or convalescent COVID-19.

V is TRBV9 and J is TRBJ2-7; 11 bases map to TRBD2. Per the germline V gene, CDR1 is SGDLS and CDR2 is YYNGEE. The CDR3 sequence is 16 residues long. The junction had 9 bases not matched to a gene; V was cut back by 4 bases and J by 3 bases. CDR3 residues: CASSLGTSGRDYEQYF. The CDR3, as DNA: TGTGCCAGCAGCCTTGGGACTAGCGGACGGGACTACGAGCAGTACTTC.

With respect to this clone: One end of the junction fails to match germline, which may point to a read error. The chain links TRBV5-3 to TRBJ2-5; 9 bases agree with TRBD1. TRBV5-3 is assigned to the ORF class and has an uncertain function. This CDR3 contains 18 residues. As DNA, the CDR3 is TGTGTCAGAAGCTTAAACAGGGGGCTTCGGGACTTTCAAGAGACCCAGTACTTC. It encodes CVRSLNRGLRDFQETQYF.